A single sample is the source of the 7 T cell receptor beta chains below, sequenced in a study of cytomegalovirus exposure and HLA in healthy donors. Primers for the PCR totalled 60 Vbeta and 13 Jbeta. Measured with immunoSEQ multiplex PCR; TCRdb has only the in-frame clones, and not every one. Counted here are under 200,000 clones, roughly 87% occurring once; the ten biggest clones make up 0.5%. The sequencing sample was made of PBMCs. The receptors originated from a woman aged 45 to 65 in good health and CMV-seronegative.

This clone was seen only once. V is TRBV6-1 and J is TRBJ2-7, with D possibly TRBD1 on 6 matching bases. This CDR3 comprises 13 residues. Germline loops: CDR1 MNHNS, CDR2 SASEGT. The V gene lost 7 bases and the J gene lost 6 bases, with 16 bases spanning the gap. CDR3 region: CASKMSGVVEQYF. DNA for the CDR3: TGTGCCAGCAAGATGTCAGGGGTTGTCGAGCAGTACTTC.

The chain employs TRBV11-2 and TRBJ2-7, with 8 bases matching TRBD2. Germline assignment: CDR1 SGHAT and CDR2 FQNNGV. Unmatched junction bases numbered 13, after V lost 5 bases and J lost 4 bases. This CDR3 has 16 amino acids. CDR3 residues: CASSQPALAGIYEQYF. The CDR3 DNA follows: TGTGCCAGCAGCCAACCAGCCCTAGCGGGCATATACGAGCAGTACTTC.

This clone has a single count. The V call is TRBV2, the J call TRBJ1-1; D ambiguous. The V end lost 6 bases, the J end lost 3 bases, and 17 bases lay between the germline ends. The CDR3 contains 15 residues. Germline CDR1 is SNHLY and CDR2 is FYNNEI. This chain's CDR3 is CASREGLGRDTEAFF. The DNA for the CDR3 is TGTGCCAGCAGGGAGGGTCTGGGTAGGGACACTGAAGCTTTCTTT.

This sequence joins TRBV9 and TRBJ1-2; D unclear. Germline values: CDR1 SGDLS, CDR2 YYNGEE. Trimming shortened V by 6 bases and J by 4 bases, and 19 bases separated the two germline ends. The CDR3 runs 15 residues. The chain's CDR3 is CASTPSPGRVYGYTF. CDR3 nucleotide sequence: TGTGCCAGCACCCCCTCCCCGGGAAGGGTCTATGGCTACACCTTC.

The rearrangement joins TRBV7-8 to TRBJ2-5; perhaps TRBD2 as D (7 bases). The CDR3 spans 16 residues. Per germline, CDR1 SGHVS and CDR2 FQNEAQ. V was clipped by 2 bases and J by 0 bases, with 13 bases between them. The CDR3 here is CASSLMRGPYQETQYF. CDR3 sequence (DNA): TGTGCCAGCAGCTTAATGCGGGGGCCGTACCAAGAGACCCAGTACTTC.

The rearrangement joins TRBV4-1 to TRBJ2-7; D ambiguous. The CDR3 is 14 residues long. Trimming took 4 bases from V and 0 from J, leaving 10 bases between them. Germline-derived CDR1 and CDR2 are MGHRA and YSYEKL. CDR3 nucleotide sequence: TGCGCCAGCAGCCCGCCCCACAACTCCTACGAGCAGTACTTC. Translating gives CASSPPHNSYEQYF.

This clone was observed a handful of times. The chain employs TRBV4-1 and TRBJ1-5, with D possibly matching TRBD1 (6 bases). Germline V gives CDR1 MGHRA, CDR2 YSYEKL. V shed 3 bases and J shed 7 bases, with 16 bases lying between them. The CDR3 has 15 amino acids. The CDR3 nucleotides read TGCGCCAGCAGCCATGTGGACCGGACAGTGCAGCCCCAGCATTTT. Protein product: CASSHVDRTVQPQHF.